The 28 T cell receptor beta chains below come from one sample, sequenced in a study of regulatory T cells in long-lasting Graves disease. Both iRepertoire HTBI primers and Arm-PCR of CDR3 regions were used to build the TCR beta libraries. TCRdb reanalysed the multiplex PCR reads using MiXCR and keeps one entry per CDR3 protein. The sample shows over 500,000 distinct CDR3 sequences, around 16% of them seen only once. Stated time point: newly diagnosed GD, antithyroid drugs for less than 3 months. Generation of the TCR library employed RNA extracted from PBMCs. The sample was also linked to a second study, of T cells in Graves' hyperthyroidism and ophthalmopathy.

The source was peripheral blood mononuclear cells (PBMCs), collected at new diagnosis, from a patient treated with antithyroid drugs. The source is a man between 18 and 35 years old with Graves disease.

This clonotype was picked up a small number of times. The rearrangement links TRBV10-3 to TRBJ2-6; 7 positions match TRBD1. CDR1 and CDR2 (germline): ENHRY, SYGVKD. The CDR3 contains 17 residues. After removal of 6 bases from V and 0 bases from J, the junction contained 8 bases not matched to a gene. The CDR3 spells CAISRQGVLSGANVLTF. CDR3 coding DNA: TGTGCCATCAGCAGACAGGGAGTACTCTCTGGGGCCAACGTCCTGACTTTC.

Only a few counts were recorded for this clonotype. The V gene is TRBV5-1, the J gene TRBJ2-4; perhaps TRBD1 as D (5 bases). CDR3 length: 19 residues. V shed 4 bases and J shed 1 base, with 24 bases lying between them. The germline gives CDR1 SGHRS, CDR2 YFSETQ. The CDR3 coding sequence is TGCGCCAGCAGCCTCACCCTAACACAAGGGGCTCGGGCCAAAAACATTCAGTACTTC. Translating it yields CASSLTLTQGARAKNIQYF. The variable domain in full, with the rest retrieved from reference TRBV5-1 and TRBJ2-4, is KAGVTQTPRYLIKTRGQQVTLSCSPISGHRSVSWYQQTPGQGLQFLFEYFSETQRNKGNFPGRFSGRQFSNSRSEMNVSTLELGDSALYLCASSLTLTQGARAKNIQYFGAGTRLSVL.

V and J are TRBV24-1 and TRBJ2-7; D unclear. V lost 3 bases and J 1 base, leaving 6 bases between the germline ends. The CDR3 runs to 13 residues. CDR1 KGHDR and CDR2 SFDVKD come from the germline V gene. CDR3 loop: CATSDPGSYEQYF. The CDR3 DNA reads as TGTGCCACCAGTGATCCCGGATCCTACGAGCAGTACTTC.

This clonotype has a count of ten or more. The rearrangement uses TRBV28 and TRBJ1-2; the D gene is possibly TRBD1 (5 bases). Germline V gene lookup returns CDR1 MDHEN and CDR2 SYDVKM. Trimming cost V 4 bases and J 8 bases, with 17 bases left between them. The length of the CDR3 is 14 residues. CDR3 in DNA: TGTGCCAGCAGTTCCGGCGGGGGTTTGAGAGGCTACACCTTC. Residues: CASSSGGGLRGYTF.

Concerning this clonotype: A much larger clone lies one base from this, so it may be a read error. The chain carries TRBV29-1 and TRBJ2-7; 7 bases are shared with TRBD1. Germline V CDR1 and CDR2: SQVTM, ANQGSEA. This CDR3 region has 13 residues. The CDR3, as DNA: TGCGGCGTTGTACGGGGACAGACCTACGAGCAGTACTTC. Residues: CGVVRGQTYEQYF.

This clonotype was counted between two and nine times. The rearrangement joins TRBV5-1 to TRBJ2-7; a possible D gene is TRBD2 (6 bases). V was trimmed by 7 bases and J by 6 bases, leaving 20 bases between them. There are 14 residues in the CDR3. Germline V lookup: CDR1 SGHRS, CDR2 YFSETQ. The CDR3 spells CASGLWGVASEQYF. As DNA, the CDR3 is TGCGCCAGCGGCCTATGGGGGGTTGCCTCCGAGCAGTACTTC.

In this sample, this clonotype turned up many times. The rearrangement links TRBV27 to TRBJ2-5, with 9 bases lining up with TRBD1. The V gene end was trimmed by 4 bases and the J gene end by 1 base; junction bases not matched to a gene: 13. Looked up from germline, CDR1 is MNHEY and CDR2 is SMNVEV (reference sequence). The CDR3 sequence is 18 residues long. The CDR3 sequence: CASSSLDLGQGFQETQYF. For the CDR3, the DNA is TGTGCCAGCAGTTCCCTGGACTTGGGACAGGGCTTCCAAGAGACCCAGTACTTC.

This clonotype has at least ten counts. As DNA, the CDR3 is TGTGCCTGGAGTCCGGGACTAGAGCACCACGAGCAGTACTTC. It encodes CAWSPGLEHHEQYF. V gene TRBV30 combines with J gene TRBJ2-7, with 8 bases identical to TRBD2. V shed 2 bases, J shed 5 bases, and the junction held 8 bases outside the gene matches. The length of the CDR3 is 14 residues. Per the germline V gene, CDR1 is GTSNPN and CDR2 is SVGIG (reference sequence).

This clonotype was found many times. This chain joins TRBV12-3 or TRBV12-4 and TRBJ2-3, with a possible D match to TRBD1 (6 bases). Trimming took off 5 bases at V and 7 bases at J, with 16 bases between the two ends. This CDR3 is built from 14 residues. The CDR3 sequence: CASSPGQSRNTQYF. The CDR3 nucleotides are TGTGCCAGCAGTCCGGGACAAAGCCGCAATACGCAGTATTTT.

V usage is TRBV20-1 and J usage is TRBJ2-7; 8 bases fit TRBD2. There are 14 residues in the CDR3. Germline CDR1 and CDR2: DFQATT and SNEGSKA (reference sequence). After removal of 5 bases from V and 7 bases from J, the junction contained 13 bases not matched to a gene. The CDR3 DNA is TGCAGTGCTGACACGCGGGGGGTTATCAGGGAGCAGTACTTC. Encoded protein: CSADTRGVIREQYF.

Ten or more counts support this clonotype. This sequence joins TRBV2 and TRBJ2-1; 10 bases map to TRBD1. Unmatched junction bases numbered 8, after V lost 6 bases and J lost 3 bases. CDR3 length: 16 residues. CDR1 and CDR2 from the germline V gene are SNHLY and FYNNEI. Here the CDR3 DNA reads TGTGCCAGCAGGGTAGCGGGACAGGGGAACTACAATGAGCAGTTCTTC. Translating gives CASRVAGQGNYNEQFF.

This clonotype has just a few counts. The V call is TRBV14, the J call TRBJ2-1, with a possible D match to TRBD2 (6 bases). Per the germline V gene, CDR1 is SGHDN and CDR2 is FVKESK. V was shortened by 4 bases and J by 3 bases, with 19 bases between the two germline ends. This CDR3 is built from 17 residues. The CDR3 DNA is TGTGCCAGCAGCCCCCGAGACGACGGGAGCTTCTACAATGAGCAGTTCTTC. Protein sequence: CASSPRDDGSFYNEQFF.

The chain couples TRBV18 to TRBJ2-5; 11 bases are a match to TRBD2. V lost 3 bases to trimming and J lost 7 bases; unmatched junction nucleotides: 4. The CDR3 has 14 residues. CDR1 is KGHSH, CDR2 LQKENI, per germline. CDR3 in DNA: TGTGCCAGCTCACCGGGACTAGCGGTGAGGACCCAGTACTTC. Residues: CASSPGLAVRTQYF.

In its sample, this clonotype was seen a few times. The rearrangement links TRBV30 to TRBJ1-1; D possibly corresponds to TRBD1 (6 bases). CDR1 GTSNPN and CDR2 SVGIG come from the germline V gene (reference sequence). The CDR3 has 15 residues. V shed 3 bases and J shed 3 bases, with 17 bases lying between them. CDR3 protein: CAWRRAGAWDTEAFF. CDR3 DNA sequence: TGTGCCTGGAGAAGGGCAGGGGCTTGGGACACTGAAGCTTTCTTT.

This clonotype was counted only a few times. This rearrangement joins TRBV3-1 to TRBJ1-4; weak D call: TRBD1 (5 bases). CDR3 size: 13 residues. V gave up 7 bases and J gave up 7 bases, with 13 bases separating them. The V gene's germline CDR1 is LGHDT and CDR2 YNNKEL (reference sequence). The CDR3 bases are TGTGCCAGCACAGACAGCCCGTTTGAAAAACTGTTTTTT. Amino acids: CASTDSPFEKLFF.

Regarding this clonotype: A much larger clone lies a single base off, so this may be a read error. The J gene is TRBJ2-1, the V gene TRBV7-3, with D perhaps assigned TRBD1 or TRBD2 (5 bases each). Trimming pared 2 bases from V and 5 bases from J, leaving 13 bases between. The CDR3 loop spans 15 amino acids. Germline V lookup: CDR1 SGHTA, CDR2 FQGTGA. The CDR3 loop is CASSLGASRNNEQFF. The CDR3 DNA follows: TGTGCCAGCAGCTTAGGGGCTAGCAGAAACAATGAGCAGTTCTTC.

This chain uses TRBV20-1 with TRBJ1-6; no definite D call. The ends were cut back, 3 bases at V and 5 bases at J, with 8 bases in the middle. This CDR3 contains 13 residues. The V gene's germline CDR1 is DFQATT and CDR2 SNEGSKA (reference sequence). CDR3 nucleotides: TGCAGTGCTAGCAGGAGAAATAATTCACCCCTCCACTTT. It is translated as CSASRRNNSPLHF.

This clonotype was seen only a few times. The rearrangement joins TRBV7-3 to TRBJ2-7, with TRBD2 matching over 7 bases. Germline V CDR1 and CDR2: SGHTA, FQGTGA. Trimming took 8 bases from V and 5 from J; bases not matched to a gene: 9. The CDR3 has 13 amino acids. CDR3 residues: CASGGSLRDEQYF. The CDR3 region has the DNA TGTGCCAGCGGCGGGAGTCTTAGAGACGAGCAGTACTTC.

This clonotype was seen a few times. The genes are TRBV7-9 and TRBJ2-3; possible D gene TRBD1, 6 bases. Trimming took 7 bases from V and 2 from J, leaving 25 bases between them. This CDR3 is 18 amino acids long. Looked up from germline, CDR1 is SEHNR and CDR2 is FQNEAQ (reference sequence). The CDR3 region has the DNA TGTGCCAGCATTCTCCCCCCCGAGACAGGTGAACTCACAGATACGCAGTATTTT. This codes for CASILPPETGELTDTQYF. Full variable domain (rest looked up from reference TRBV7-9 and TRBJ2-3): DTGVSQNPRHKITKRGQNVTFRCDPISEHNRLYWYRQTLGQGPEFLTYFQNEAQLEKSRLLSDRFSAERPKGSFSTLEIQRTEQGDSAMYLCASILPPETGELTDTQYFGPGTRLTVL.

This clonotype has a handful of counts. Here the CDR3 reads CASSVASTSGVAQETQYF. The CDR3 DNA is TGTGCCAGCAGCGTAGCTTCCACTAGCGGAGTGGCCCAAGAGACCCAGTACTTC. The genes are TRBV9 and TRBJ2-5; 8 nucleotides align to TRBD2. Germline values: CDR1 SGDLS, CDR2 YYNGEE. The CDR3 is 18 amino acids. Losses at the gene ends were 0 bases for V and 1 base for J; bases not matched to a gene: 11.

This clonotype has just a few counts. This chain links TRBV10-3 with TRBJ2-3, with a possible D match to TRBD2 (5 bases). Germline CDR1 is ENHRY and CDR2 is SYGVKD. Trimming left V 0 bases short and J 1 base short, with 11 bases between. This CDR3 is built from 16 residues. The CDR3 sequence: CAISESVAGRTDTQYF. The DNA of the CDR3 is TGTGCCATCAGTGAGTCGGTCGCGGGTCGCACAGATACGCAGTATTTT.

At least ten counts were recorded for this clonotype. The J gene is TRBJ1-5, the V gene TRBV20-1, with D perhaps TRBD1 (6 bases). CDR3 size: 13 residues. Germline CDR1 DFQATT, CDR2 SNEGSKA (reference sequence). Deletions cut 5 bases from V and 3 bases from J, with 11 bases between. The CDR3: CSARGQNNQPQHF. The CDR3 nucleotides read TGCAGTGCTCGCGGACAGAACAATCAGCCCCAGCATTTT.

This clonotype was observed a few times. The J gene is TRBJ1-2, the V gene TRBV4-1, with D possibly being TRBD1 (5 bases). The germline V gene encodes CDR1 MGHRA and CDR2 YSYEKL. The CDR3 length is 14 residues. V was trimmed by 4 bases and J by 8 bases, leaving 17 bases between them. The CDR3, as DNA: TGCGCCAGCAGCCGGGATACAGGTAAAGGAGGCTACACCTTC. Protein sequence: CASSRDTGKGGYTF.

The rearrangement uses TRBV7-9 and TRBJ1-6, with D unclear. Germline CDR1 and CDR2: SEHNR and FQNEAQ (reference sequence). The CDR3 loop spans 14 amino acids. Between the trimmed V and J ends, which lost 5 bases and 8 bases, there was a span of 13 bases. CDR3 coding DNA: TGTGCCAGCAGCCCGGACGGAGGTTATTCACCCCTCCACTTT. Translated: CASSPDGGYSPLHF.

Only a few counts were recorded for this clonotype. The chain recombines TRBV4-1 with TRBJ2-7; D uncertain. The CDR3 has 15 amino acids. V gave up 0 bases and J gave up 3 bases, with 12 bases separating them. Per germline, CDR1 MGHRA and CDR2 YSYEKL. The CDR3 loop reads CASSQDPSDFYEQYF. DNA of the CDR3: TGCGCCAGCAGCCAAGATCCGAGTGACTTCTACGAGCAGTACTTC.

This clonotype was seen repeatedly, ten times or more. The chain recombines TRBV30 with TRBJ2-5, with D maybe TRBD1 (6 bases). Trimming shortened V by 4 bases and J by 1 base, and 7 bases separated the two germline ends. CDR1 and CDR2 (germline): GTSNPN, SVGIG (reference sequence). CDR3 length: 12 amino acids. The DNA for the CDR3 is TGTGCCTGGACAGGGGCCCAAGAGACCCAGTACTTC. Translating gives CAWTGAQETQYF.

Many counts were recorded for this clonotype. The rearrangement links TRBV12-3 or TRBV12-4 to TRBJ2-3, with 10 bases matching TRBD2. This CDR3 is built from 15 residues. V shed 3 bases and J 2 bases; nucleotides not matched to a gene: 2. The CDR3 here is CASSFSGRNTDTQYF. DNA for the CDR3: TGTGCCAGCAGTTTTAGCGGGAGGAACACAGATACGCAGTATTTT.

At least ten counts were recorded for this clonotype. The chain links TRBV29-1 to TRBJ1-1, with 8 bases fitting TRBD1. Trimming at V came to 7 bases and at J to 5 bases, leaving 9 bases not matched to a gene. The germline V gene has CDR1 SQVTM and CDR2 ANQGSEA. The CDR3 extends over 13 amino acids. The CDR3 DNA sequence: TGCAGCGAATTCCAGGGGGCTGGTACTGAAGCTTTCTTT. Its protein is CSEFQGAGTEAFF.